These 28 T cell receptor beta chains originate from one sample sequenced in a study of cytomegalovirus exposure and HLA in healthy donors. The PCR had 60 Vbeta and 13 Jbeta primers. The method was immunoSEQ multiplex PCR; TCRdb's version includes in-frame clones alone and lacks a portion of them. The sample carries some 150,000 clones, more than 70% recorded once. The sequenced sample was PBMCs. These receptors were taken from a man between 50 and 59 years old in good health and CMV-seronegative.

This clone has a single count. J is TRBJ2-1 and V is TRBV28; the D is unclear. Germline V lookup: CDR1 MDHEN, CDR2 SYDVKM. Trimming left V 6 bases short and J 5 bases short, with 23 bases between. CDR3 length: 17 amino acids. This chain's CDR3 is CASSASGGSAENNEQFF. CDR3 in DNA: TGTGCCAGCAGCGCTTCTGGCGGCTCCGCGGAGAACAATGAGCAGTTCTTC.

This sequence joins TRBV5-1 and TRBJ2-3, with D uncertain. CDR3 size: 14 residues. Germline loops: CDR1 SGHRS, CDR2 YFSETQ. Trimming removed 1 base at V and 2 bases at J, with 8 bases between. CDR3 DNA sequence: TGCGCCAGCAGCTTGCTAGAGAACACAGATACGCAGTATTTT. This gives the protein CASSLLENTDTQYF.

This clone was seen more than once but under ten times. The gene calls are TRBV30 and TRBJ2-3; D remains unclear. This CDR3 region has 13 residues. Trimming took 3 bases from V and 3 from J, leaving 10 bases between them. In germline, CDR1 is GTSNPN, CDR2 SVGIG (reference sequence). The CDR3 is CAWRAPSTDTQYF. CDR3 nucleotides: TGTGCCTGGAGGGCCCCCTCTACAGATACGCAGTATTTT. Full variable domain (outside the CDR3, taken from reference TRBV30 and TRBJ2-3): SQTIHQWPATLVQPVGSPLSLECTVEGTSNPNLYWYRQAAGRGLQLLFYSVGIGQISSEVPQNLSASRPQDRQFILSSKKLLLSDSGFYLCAWRAPSTDTQYFGPGTRLTVL.

The chain carries TRBV28 and TRBJ1-2; weak D call: TRBD1 (6 bases). Germline loops: CDR1 MDHEN, CDR2 SYDVKM. This CDR3 spans 12 amino acids. Trimming took 6 bases from V and 8 from J, leaving 13 bases between them. In DNA, the CDR3 is TGTGCCAGCAGGATCACAGGGAACGGCTACACCTTC. This gives the protein CASRITGNGYTF.

The chain carries TRBV7-9 and TRBJ1-1, with TRBD1 identical over 9 bases. The CDR3 is 15 residues long. Losses at the gene ends were 4 bases for V and 7 bases for J; bases not matched to a gene: 10. Germline CDR1 and CDR2: SEHNR and FQNEAQ (reference sequence). CDR3 amino acids: CASSSPGTGIGEAFF. In DNA, the CDR3 is TGTGCCAGCAGCTCTCCAGGGACAGGGATCGGTGAAGCTTTCTTT.

The V and J genes are TRBV19 and TRBJ2-2, with TRBD2 matching 10 bases. The CDR3 is made up of 16 amino acids. The V gene's germline CDR1 is LNHDA and CDR2 SQIVND (reference sequence). The V and J ends lost 5 bases and 5 bases, in that order; junction bases with no gene match: 8. CDR3 residues: CASSSQRGGRTGELFF. DNA for the CDR3: TGTGCCAGTAGTTCACAGCGGGGGGGCCGAACCGGGGAGCTGTTTTTT.

This chain connects TRBV19 to TRBJ1-4; the D gene is possibly TRBD1 (5 bases). The ends were cut back, 5 bases at V and 7 bases at J, with 17 bases in the middle. Germline-derived CDR1 and CDR2 are LNHDA and SQIVND (reference sequence). CDR3 length equals 15 residues. For the CDR3, the DNA is TGTGCCAGTAGTTCCTCCTCCGGCGGGACTGAAAAACTGTTTTTT. Amino acid sequence: CASSSSSGGTEKLFF. The full variable domain, completed using reference TRBV19 and TRBJ1-4, is DGGITQSPKYLFRKEGQNVTLSCEQNLNHDAMYWYRQDPGQGLRLIYYSQIVNDFQKGDIAEGYSVSREKKESFPLTVTSAQKNPTAFYLCASSSSSGGTEKLFFGSGTQLSVL.

The gene calls are TRBV7-9 and TRBJ1-2, with TRBD1 matching 8 bases. Germline V lookup: CDR1 SEHNR, CDR2 FQNEAQ (reference sequence). Trimming took 6 bases from V and 7 from J; bases not matched to a gene: 7. The CDR3 runs to 13 residues. Here the CDR3 DNA reads TGTGCCAGCAGTTTCCAGGGGGCGGGTGGCTACACCTTC. Translating gives CASSFQGAGGYTF.

The rearrangement uses TRBV4-1 and TRBJ1-1; unclear D gene. V was cut by 4 bases and J by 4 bases, with 13 bases left in between. CDR3 size: 14 residues. Germline assignment: CDR1 MGHRA and CDR2 YSYEKL. CDR3 in amino acids: CASSLYQVSTEAFF. CDR3 coding DNA: TGCGCCAGCAGCCTCTACCAGGTTTCCACTGAAGCTTTCTTT.

The chain joins TRBV10-1 to TRBJ1-1; 8 positions agree with TRBD1. The germline V gene has CDR1 WNHNN and CDR2 SYGVQD (reference sequence). The ends lost 10 bases at V and 7 bases at J; junction bases unmatched: 8. The CDR3 spans 12 residues. CDR3 bases: TGCGCCACCATGACCGGGACAGGTGAAGCTTTCTTT. Its translation is CATMTGTGEAFF.

This sequence joins TRBV15 and TRBJ1-4, with TRBD1 identical over 9 bases. The length of the CDR3 is 14 residues. With 7 bases clipped from V and 8 bases from J, the junction kept 8 bases outside the gene matches. Germline V gives CDR1 LNHNV, CDR2 YYDKDF (reference sequence). CDR3 nucleotide sequence: TGTGCCACCAACCCGGGACAGGGTCTCGAAAAACTGTTTTTT. Amino acid sequence: CATNPGQGLEKLFF.

The V gene is TRBV19, the J gene TRBJ1-5; TRBD1 might be the D (6 bases). V gave up 9 bases and J gave up 4 bases, with 10 bases separating them. The CDR3 covers 12 residues. Germline V gene lookup returns CDR1 LNHDA and CDR2 SQIVND (reference sequence). Here the CDR3 DNA reads TGTGCCAGCGGACAGAAAAATCAGCCCCAGCATTTT. It translates to CASGQKNQPQHF.

This chain uses TRBV29-1 with TRBJ2-7; D perhaps matches TRBD1 (5 bases). This CDR3 is 13 amino acids long. Germline assignment: CDR1 SQVTM and CDR2 ANQGSEA. V was clipped by 6 bases and J by 3 bases, with 15 bases between them. CDR3 protein: CSVTDRALYEQYF. CDR3 sequence (DNA): TGCAGCGTCACCGACAGAGCCCTCTACGAGCAGTACTTC.

The chain couples TRBV28 to TRBJ1-2; 8 bases agree with TRBD1. CDR1 is MDHEN, CDR2 SYDVKM, per germline. V lost 6 bases and J lost 4; bases outside the gene matches: 13. There are 16 residues in the CDR3. The CDR3 loop is CASRSPTGAGFYGYTF. CDR3 coding DNA: TGTGCCAGCAGGTCACCGACAGGGGCAGGATTCTATGGCTACACCTTC.

V usage is TRBV19 and J usage is TRBJ1-3; D is uncertain. V lost 2 bases and J lost 2, with 10 bases in between. In germline, CDR1 is LNHDA, CDR2 SQIVND (reference sequence). This CDR3 is 15 amino acids long. The CDR3 loop reads CASSIRSVAGNTIYF. In nucleotides, the CDR3 is TGTGCCAGTAGTATAAGAAGCGTCGCTGGAAACACCATATATTTT.

This clone occurred once. The CDR3 sequence is CASSRGLNYGYTF. The CDR3 coding sequence is TGTGCCAGCAGCCGAGGACTGAACTATGGCTACACCTTC. The J gene is TRBJ1-2, the V gene TRBV25-1; no clear D gene. The CDR3 covers 13 residues. The germline V gene encodes CDR1 MGHDK and CDR2 SYGVNS. Trimming pared 6 bases from V and 2 bases from J, leaving 10 bases between.

J is TRBJ2-1 and V is TRBV5-1, with 7 bases lining up with TRBD2. CDR3 length equals 17 residues. Trimming cost V 0 bases and J 0 bases; bases outside gene matches: 6. The germline gives CDR1 SGHRS, CDR2 YFSETQ. CDR3 loop: CASSLDGAGYSYNEQFF. DNA for the CDR3: TGCGCCAGCAGCTTGGATGGAGCGGGATACTCCTACAATGAGCAGTTCTTC.

The rearrangement links TRBV27 to TRBJ2-3, with 12 nucleotides matching TRBD2. The germline V gene has CDR1 MNHEY and CDR2 SMNVEV (reference sequence). V lost 4 bases and J lost 6; bases outside the gene matches: 5. The CDR3 extends over 15 amino acids. In DNA form, the CDR3 reads TGTGCCAGCAGTTCACTAGCGGGAGGAGCCGATACGCAGTATTTT. Translated: CASSSLAGGADTQYF.

V usage is TRBV19 and J usage is TRBJ1-1, with D tentatively TRBD1 (5 bases). V was shortened by 0 bases and J by 4 bases, with 12 bases between the two germline ends. The CDR3 contains 15 residues. CDR1 and CDR2 from the germline V gene are LNHDA and SQIVND (reference sequence). This CDR3 is CASSIEGGTGTEAFF. CDR3 DNA: TGTGCCAGTAGTATAGAGGGGGGTACGGGCACTGAAGCTTTCTTT. The full variable domain, rest sourced from reference TRBV19 and TRBJ1-1, is DGGITQSPKYLFRKEGQNVTLSCEQNLNHDAMYWYRQDPGQGLRLIYYSQIVNDFQKGDIAEGYSVSREKKESFPLTVTSAQKNPTAFYLCASSIEGGTGTEAFFGQGTRLTVV.

The chain is built from TRBV7-2 and TRBJ2-7; D call uncertain. This CDR3 has 13 amino acids. CDR1 and CDR2 from the germline V gene are SGHTA and FQGNSA. V lost 5 bases, J lost 6 bases, and 14 bases lay in between. CDR3 sequence reads: CASSRPPSSEQYF. The CDR3 coding sequence is TGTGCCAGCAGCCGACCCCCTTCTAGCGAGCAGTACTTC.

The V call is TRBV12-5, the J call TRBJ2-7; D may be TRBD2 (6 bases). This CDR3 is 13 amino acids long. Trimming removed 1 base at V and 9 bases at J, with 13 bases between. In germline, CDR1 is LGHNT, CDR2 FRNRAP. CDR3 coding DNA: TGTGCTAGTGGTTTGGCGGGAGACATACGGCAGTACTTC. Amino acid sequence: CASGLAGDIRQYF.

This sequence joins TRBV19 and TRBJ1-5; 9 bases line up with TRBD1. The CDR3 runs to 17 residues. Germline lookup yields CDR1 LNHDA and CDR2 SQIVND (reference sequence). The J segment lost 3 bases and the V segment lost 4 bases, leaving 10 bases of the junction unmatched. DNA of the CDR3: TGTGCCAGTAGTACGAACTTGGGACAGGGATTCAATCAGCCCCAGCATTTT. This sequence encodes CASSTNLGQGFNQPQHF.

This clone was counted between two and nine times. The rearrangement links TRBV21-1 to TRBJ2-7; TRBD2 is the table's D call and was not checked against the DNA. TRBV21-1 is tagged as a pseudogene. The CDR3 is 16 residues long. DNA of the CDR3: TGTGCCAGCAGCAAAACGGGACTAGCGGGAAGCTACGAGCAGTACTTC. It is translated as CASSKTGLAGSYEQYF.

The V call is TRBV5-1, the J call TRBJ1-4, with D uncertain. The CDR3 is 13 residues long. V was trimmed by 0 bases and J by 4 bases, leaving 4 bases between them. Looked up from germline, CDR1 is SGHRS and CDR2 is YFSETQ. The CDR3 DNA sequence: TGCGCCAGCAGCTTGGCAGATAATGAAAAACTGTTTTTT. It encodes CASSLADNEKLFF.

The V and J genes are TRBV5-3 and TRBJ1-4, with D maybe TRBD1 (5 bases). TRBV5-3 is an open reading frame whose function is uncertain. CDR3 length equals 15 residues. Trimming removed 4 bases at V and 0 bases at J, with 10 bases between. The CDR3 spells CARSRRAATNEKLFF. The CDR3 DNA is TGTGCCAGAAGCCGCAGGGCCGCAACTAATGAAAAACTGTTTTTT.

This clone was detected a few times. The chain has TRBV6-5 and TRBJ2-7; D is possibly TRBD1 (5 bases). CDR3 length equals 14 residues. CDR1 and CDR2 (germline): MNHEY, SVGAGI. V was pared by 8 bases and J by 0 bases, with 14 bases between. CDR3 DNA: TGTGCCAGCTCTACCCGGCAGGGCTCCTACGAGCAGTACTTC. This encodes CASSTRQGSYEQYF.

The V gene is TRBV19, the J gene TRBJ1-2; the match to TRBD1 covers 8 bases. Germline-derived CDR1 and CDR2 are LNHDA and SQIVND (reference sequence). The CDR3 extends over 14 amino acids. Trimming took 7 bases from V and 2 from J; bases not matched to a gene: 6. CDR3 residues: CASNNRQGNYGYTF. The CDR3 DNA sequence: TGTGCCAGTAATAACCGACAGGGGAACTATGGCTACACCTTC.

The chain couples TRBV7-9 to TRBJ1-1, with TRBD1 identical over 8 bases. V lost 5 bases, J lost 0 bases, and 14 bases stayed unmatched. Germline CDR1 is SEHNR and CDR2 is FQNEAQ (reference sequence). This CDR3 has 18 amino acids. The CDR3 spells CASSARLRDRRMNTEAFF. DNA of the CDR3: TGTGCCAGCAGCGCACGCCTCCGGGACAGGAGAATGAACACTGAAGCTTTCTTT.